These 19 T cell receptor beta chains were all obtained from the same sample, sequenced in a study of cytomegalovirus exposure and HLA in healthy donors. The primer mix had 60 Vbeta and 13 Jbeta primers. Libraries were prepared by immunoSEQ multiplex PCR; TCRdb keeps only in-frame clonotypes and omits some of them. This table holds 100,000 to 150,000 clones, roughly four fifths found once. Sequencing was carried out using PBMCs. All receptors come from a woman aged 55-75 years in good health and CMV-seropositive.

As DNA, the CDR3 is TGCGCCAGCAGCCGCGGGGGTGAATACGAGCAGTACTTC. Amino acids: CASSRGGEYEQYF. The chain carries TRBV5-1 and TRBJ2-7; TRBD2 agrees at 7 bases. V dropped 4 bases and J dropped 4; count of bases not matched to a gene: 5. The CDR3 is 13 amino acids. CDR1 is SGHRS and CDR2 is YFSETQ in the germline V gene.

The rearrangement uses TRBV30 and TRBJ1-6, with 10 bases aligning to TRBD1. The V segment lost 5 bases and the J segment 7 bases; nucleotides outside the gene matches: 11. The length of the CDR3 is 16 residues. Per germline, CDR1 GTSNPN and CDR2 SVGIG (reference sequence). CDR3 loop: CAWHTGTGVWNSPLHF. The CDR3 nucleotides read TGTGCCTGGCATACCGGGACAGGGGTGTGGAATTCACCCCTCCACTTT.

The gene calls are TRBV5-6 and TRBJ2-7; a possible D gene is TRBD2 (7 bases). V shed 1 base and J shed 5 bases, with 16 bases lying between them. This CDR3 contains 15 residues. The germline gives CDR1 SGHDT, CDR2 YYEEEE. CDR3 coding DNA: TGTGCCAGCAGCTTGCGGGGAGGGGGGCCTAACGAGCAGTACTTC. Translation gives CASSLRGGGPNEQYF.

The V call is TRBV2, the J call TRBJ1-1; D unresolved. Per the germline V gene, CDR1 is SNHLY and CDR2 is FYNNEI. Trimming stripped 6 bases from V and 1 base from J, with 12 bases between. CDR3 length equals 14 residues. The CDR3 region is CASRVLPRNTEAFF. The CDR3 DNA reads as TGTGCCAGCAGGGTTCTTCCGCGGAACACTGAAGCTTTCTTT.

This chain links TRBV6-5 with TRBJ2-2; D possibly corresponds to TRBD1 (6 bases). Trimming left V 4 bases short and J 7 bases short, with 16 bases between. The CDR3 is 15 amino acids. Per germline, CDR1 MNHEY and CDR2 SVGAGI. The CDR3 bases are TGTGCCAGCAGTTTTCGGGGCAGGGGTCTCGGGGAGCTGTTTTTT. Amino acids: CASSFRGRGLGELFF.

The V and J genes are TRBV11-2 and TRBJ1-1; tentatively, D is TRBD1 (5 bases). The length of the CDR3 is 14 residues. V was cut by 5 bases and J by 3 bases, with 13 bases left in between. The germline V gene has CDR1 SGHAT and CDR2 FQNNGV. The CDR3 sequence: CASSPGGYDTEAFF. The CDR3, as DNA: TGTGCCAGCAGCCCCGGGGGATATGACACTGAAGCTTTCTTT.

The chain combines TRBV16 with TRBJ2-6; 7 bases fit TRBD1. The CDR3 runs 18 residues. The germline V gene encodes CDR1 KGHSY and CDR2 FQNENV. Losses at the gene ends were 5 bases for V and 0 bases for J; bases not matched to a gene: 10. The CDR3 loop reads CASSKTITGASGANVLTF. Written as DNA, the CDR3 is TGTGCCAGCAGCAAAACAATTACAGGGGCCTCTGGGGCCAACGTCCTGACTTTC.

This clone has a handful of counts. The rearrangement joins TRBV7-9 to TRBJ2-5; the match to TRBD2 covers 11 bases. CDR1 and CDR2 from the germline V gene are SEHNR and FQNEAQ (reference sequence). The V and J ends lost 6 bases and 1 base, in that order; junction bases with no gene match: 13. The CDR3 contains 18 residues. CDR3 bases: TGTGCCAGCAGTTGGGGGGCTAGCGGGGGGATCTCCCAAGAGACCCAGTACTTC. As protein: CASSWGASGGISQETQYF.

The rearrangement uses TRBV4-3 and TRBJ1-5; 8 bases are a match to TRBD1. The CDR3 sequence is 19 residues long. V lost 0 bases to trimming and J lost 0 bases; unmatched junction nucleotides: 10. The germline gives CDR1 LGHNA, CDR2 YSLEER. The CDR3 is CASSQEFGTGILSNQPQHF. The CDR3 bases are TGCGCCAGCAGCCAAGAGTTCGGGACAGGAATACTTAGCAATCAGCCCCAGCATTTT.

The V call is TRBV19, the J call TRBJ1-4; no definite D call. CDR1 LNHDA and CDR2 SQIVND come from the germline V gene (reference sequence). The V end lost 3 bases, the J end lost 5 bases, and 10 bases lay between the germline ends. The CDR3 spans 14 residues. CDR3 coding DNA: TGTGCCAGTAGTATCCCCGAGGCAAATGAAAAACTGTTTTTT. Translating it yields CASSIPEANEKLFF.

Notes on this clone: Other DNA sequences from this sample encode an identical CDR3 as well. CDR3 bases: TGTGCCAGTAGTATCTCGACAGTTTTTGCTAATGAAAAACTGTTTTTT. Protein sequence: CASSISTVFANEKLFF. The rearrangement links TRBV19 to TRBJ1-4; D possibly corresponds to TRBD1 (5 bases). Trimming removed 3 bases from V and 3 bases from J, with 14 bases in between. Germline assignment: CDR1 LNHDA and CDR2 SQIVND (reference sequence). The CDR3 spans 16 residues.

V is TRBV6-4 and J is TRBJ1-2; D perhaps matches TRBD1 (6 bases). The CDR3 runs to 12 residues. V dropped 5 bases and J dropped 8 bases, with 12 bases sitting between them. Looked up from germline, CDR1 is MRHNA and CDR2 is SNTAGT. The CDR3 DNA follows: TGTGCCAGCAGTACAGGGTACGGAGGCTACACCTTC. Residues: CASSTGYGGYTF.

The DNA for the CDR3 is TGTGCCAGCAGCTCAGGGGACCGTGGCTACACCTTC. This sequence encodes CASSSGDRGYTF. The rearrangement joins TRBV7-2 to TRBJ1-2, with a weak D call TRBD1 (6 bases). Trimming took off 4 bases at V and 7 bases at J, with 10 bases between the two ends. The germline V gene encodes CDR1 SGHTA and CDR2 FQGNSA. This CDR3 is built from 12 residues.

This clone has more than one count but fewer than ten. Here the CDR3 DNA reads TGCGCCAGCAGTCGGGACAGATCCTACAATGAGCAGTTCTTC. Translation gives CASSRDRSYNEQFF. The chain couples TRBV5-1 to TRBJ2-1; 7 nucleotides align to TRBD1. V shed 5 bases, J shed 1 base, and the junction held 3 bases outside the gene matches. The CDR3 extends over 14 amino acids. CDR1 SGHRS and CDR2 YFSETQ come from the germline V gene.

As DNA, the CDR3 is TGTGCCAGCAGCCGGTCTAGCGGGAGTAAAACGAGCGACGAGCAGTACTTC. It codes for CASSRSSGSKTSDEQYF. The J gene is TRBJ2-7, the V gene TRBV4-2; 10 nucleotides agree with TRBD2. The germline gives CDR1 LGHNA, CDR2 YNFKEQ. This CDR3 has 17 amino acids. J lost 5 bases, V lost 4 bases, and 14 bases had no gene match.

This clone was seen once. The J gene is TRBJ2-4, the V gene TRBV2; tentative D call: TRBD2 (7 bases). Trimming removed 0 bases from V and 0 bases from J, with 9 bases in between. CDR1 is SNHLY, CDR2 FYNNEI, per germline. This CDR3 has 16 amino acids. CDR3: CASSEAGGLAKNIQYF. The CDR3, as DNA: TGTGCCAGCAGTGAAGCGGGGGGGCTAGCCAAAAACATTCAGTACTTC.

This chain links TRBV6-1 with TRBJ1-6; 10 bases line up with TRBD1. The V and J ends lost 6 bases and 10 bases, in that order; junction bases with no gene match: 6. Germline V gene lookup returns CDR1 MNHNS and CDR2 SASEGT. This CDR3 comprises 14 residues. CDR3: CASRQPTGGSPLHF. Here the CDR3 DNA reads TGTGCCAGCAGGCAACCGACAGGGGGCTCACCCCTCCACTTT.

This chain joins TRBV5-6 and TRBJ2-5, with 13 bases matching TRBD2. Trimming cost V 4 bases and J 7 bases; bases outside gene matches: 10. In germline, CDR1 is SGHDT, CDR2 YYEEEE. This CDR3 spans 16 amino acids. CDR3: CASSRGLAGEKGTQYF. CDR3 bases: TGTGCCAGCAGCCGCGGACTAGCGGGAGAGAAGGGGACCCAGTACTTC.

DNA of the CDR3: TGTGCCAGCAGTAACAGGGGGCAAAAGGAGCTGTTTTTT. Encoded protein: CASSNRGQKELFF. The V call is TRBV6-1, the J call TRBJ2-2; the match to TRBD1 covers 9 bases. J gave up 10 bases and V 5 bases, and 5 bases lay outside the gene matches. This CDR3 spans 13 amino acids. CDR1 is MNHNS, CDR2 SASEGT, per germline.